One and the same sample provided the 18 T cell receptor beta chains below, sequenced in a study of blood T cell repertoires in COVID-19. The method was immunoSEQ multiplex PCR; TCRdb's version includes in-frame clones alone and lacks a portion of them. The data show 300,000 or so clones, about 90% seen once. Input material: PBMCs or T cells enriched from blood (not recorded which). The source is a woman aged 25-40 years who had recovered from COVID-19.

V and J are TRBV7-9 and TRBJ2-7; the D is unclear. Trimming stripped 4 bases from V and 6 bases from J, with 7 bases between. Germline CDR1 and CDR2: SEHNR and FQNEAQ (reference sequence). The CDR3 runs 11 residues. The CDR3 DNA follows: TGTGCCAGCAGCTCTTTGAGCGAGCAGTACTTC. Residues: CASSSLSEQYF. The full variable domain, rest sourced from reference TRBV7-9 and TRBJ2-7, is DTGVSQNPRHKITKRGQNVTFRCDPISEHNRLYWYRQTLGQGPEFLTYFQNEAQLEKSRLLSDRFSAERPKGSFSTLEIQRTEQGDSAMYLCASSSLSEQYFGPGTRLTVT.

This clone has only a few counts. The chain joins TRBV3-1 (or the pseudogene TRBV3-2) to TRBJ1-2; TRBD1 matches 8 bases. The V gene's germline CDR1 is LGHDT and CDR2 YNNKEL (reference sequence). CDR3 length: 14 residues. The trim removed 2 bases at V and 6 bases at J, leaving 5 bases unmatched. The CDR3 nucleotides are TGTGCCAGCAGCCAACGCAGGGGGCTCAATGGCTACACCTTC. This sequence encodes CASSQRRGLNGYTF.

For the CDR3, the DNA is TGCAGCGTTGATAAGGAGGTCGCTAGCGGGGGAAACGAGCAGTACTTC. Translating it yields CSVDKEVASGGNEQYF. The chain is built from TRBV29-1 and TRBJ2-7; 10 bases map to TRBD2. Germline V lookup: CDR1 SQVTM, CDR2 ANQGSEA. With V trimmed by 3 bases and J by 5 bases, 13 bases remained unmatched. This CDR3 contains 16 residues.

This rearrangement joins TRBV28 to TRBJ1-4, with 10 bases identical to TRBD1. Losses at the gene ends were 7 bases for V and 7 bases for J; bases not matched to a gene: 15. This CDR3 is built from 17 residues. Germline CDR1 and CDR2: MDHEN and SYDVKM. CDR3 protein: CASNDPGDRGSSEKLFF. Here the CDR3 DNA reads TGTGCCAGCAACGACCCGGGGGACAGGGGTAGCTCTGAAAAACTGTTTTTT.

This clone was seen more than once but under ten times. The chain has TRBV15 and TRBJ1-4, with D possibly matching TRBD1 (6 bases). The CDR3 length is 15 residues. Trimming removed 5 bases at V and 5 bases at J, with 15 bases between. CDR1 and CDR2 (germline): LNHNV, YYDKDF (reference sequence). The CDR3 reads CATSGSRGINEKLFF. CDR3 bases: TGTGCCACCAGCGGGAGTAGGGGGATAAATGAAAAACTGTTTTTT.

The chain employs TRBV5-1 and TRBJ2-6, with D maybe TRBD2 (5 bases). The CDR3 length is 15 residues. Germline CDR1 is SGHRS and CDR2 is YFSETQ. Between the trimmed V and J ends, which lost 1 base and 2 bases, there was a span of 7 bases. This CDR3 reads CASSLIGAGANVLTF. The CDR3 region has the DNA TGCGCCAGCAGCTTGATCGGGGCTGGGGCCAACGTCCTGACTTTC. Supplemented by reference TRBV5-1 and TRBJ2-6, the full variable domain reads KAGVTQTPRYLIKTRGQQVTLSCSPISGHRSVSWYQQTPGQGLQFLFEYFSETQRNKGNFPGRFSGRQFSNSRSEMNVSTLELGDSALYLCASSLIGAGANVLTFGAGSRLTVL.

CDR3 nucleotides: TGTGCTAGTGGCGCAGGGGGCAGGTCTATTCTCGTTCAGTATTTT. Its protein is CASGAGGRSILVQYF. The chain uses TRBV12-5 and TRBJ2-3, with 8 bases identical to TRBD1. Germline V gene data show CDR1 as LGHNT and CDR2 as FRNRAP. Losses at the gene ends were 6 bases for V and 12 bases for J; bases not matched to a gene: 17. CDR3 size: 15 residues.

The V call is TRBV9, the J call TRBJ2-5; D possibly corresponds to TRBD2 (6 bases). The V end was cut by 0 bases, the J end by 2 bases, with 8 bases between. Looked up from germline, CDR1 is SGDLS and CDR2 is YYNGEE. The CDR3 contains 14 residues. In DNA form, the CDR3 reads TGTGCCAGCAGCGTAGGTGGGGGGCAAGAGACCCAGTACTTC. Protein sequence: CASSVGGGQETQYF.

This clone was seen a single time. The V call is TRBV12-3 or TRBV12-4, the J call TRBJ2-3; 7 bases match TRBD1. J was trimmed by 3 bases and V by 5 bases; bases with no gene match: 2. There are 13 residues in the CDR3. CDR3 amino acids: CASSMTGTDTQYF. Here the CDR3 DNA reads TGTGCCAGCAGTATGACAGGGACAGATACGCAGTATTTT.

The rearrangement uses TRBV6-5 and TRBJ2-3, with 7 bases identical to TRBD2. The CDR3 is made up of 15 amino acids. The V segment lost 6 bases and the J segment 2 bases; nucleotides outside the gene matches: 8. Germline CDR1 and CDR2: MNHEY and SVGAGI. The CDR3 DNA is TGTGCCAGCAGCTTGACTAGCACCACCACAGATACGCAGTATTTT. It encodes CASSLTSTTTDTQYF.

The chain links TRBV7-2 to TRBJ1-2; perhaps TRBD1 as D (6 bases). CDR1 is SGHTA, CDR2 FQGNSA, per germline. V gave up 6 bases and J gave up 8 bases, with 16 bases separating them. The CDR3 extends over 13 amino acids. CDR3 loop: CASSQNRVGGYTF. The DNA of the CDR3 is TGTGCCAGCAGTCAGAACAGGGTAGGAGGCTACACCTTC.

The genes are TRBV6-5 and TRBJ2-1; tentative D call: TRBD1 (5 bases). Trimming left V 4 bases short and J 3 bases short, with 10 bases between. This CDR3 has 14 amino acids. Germline loops: CDR1 MNHEY, CDR2 SVGAGI. Here the CDR3 DNA reads TGTGCCAGCAGTTCCGGGCAGGGCTACAATGAGCAGTTCTTC. Translation gives CASSSGQGYNEQFF.

The CDR3, as DNA: TGTGCCACCAGCAGAGATCTACTGCGTTTCAGCACAGATACGCAGTATTTT. It codes for CATSRDLLRFSTDTQYF. J is TRBJ2-3 and V is TRBV15; no firm D call. V was shortened by 0 bases and J by 0 bases, with 13 bases between the two germline ends. The V gene's germline CDR1 is LNHNV and CDR2 YYDKDF (reference sequence). The CDR3 consists of 17 residues.

The CDR3 spells CAWRSRGLANEKLFF. In DNA form, the CDR3 reads TGTGCCTGGAGGAGCAGGGGGCTGGCTAATGAAAAACTGTTTTTT. The rearrangement uses TRBV30 and TRBJ1-4; 8 nucleotides align to TRBD1. The CDR3 has 15 amino acids. The germline V gene has CDR1 GTSNPN and CDR2 SVGIG (reference sequence). V was pared by 3 bases and J by 3 bases, with 6 bases of the junction left unmatched.

In this sample, this clone turned up many times. This sequence joins TRBV6-2 or TRBV6-3 and TRBJ2-6, with D possibly being TRBD2 (6 bases). The CDR3 has 16 residues. Germline assignment: CDR1 MNHEY and CDR2 SVGEGT. V was cut by 0 bases and J by 2 bases, with 8 bases left in between. CDR3 nucleotide sequence: TGTGCCAGCAGTTACTCGGAGGGTACTGGGGCCAACGTCCTGACTTTC. Translating gives CASSYSEGTGANVLTF.

The rearrangement links TRBV29-1 to TRBJ2-7; TRBD1 agrees at 8 bases. V was pared by 6 bases and J by 1 base, with 8 bases of the junction left unmatched. There are 14 residues in the CDR3. The germline V gene has CDR1 SQVTM and CDR2 ANQGSEA. The chain's CDR3 is CSVSGTGFSYEQYF. DNA of the CDR3: TGCAGCGTCTCAGGGACAGGATTTTCCTACGAGCAGTACTTC.

This clone was recorded a few times. This chain uses TRBV30 with TRBJ2-2, with 10 bases that match TRBD1. There are 15 residues in the CDR3. Germline-derived CDR1 and CDR2 are GTSNPN and SVGIG (reference sequence). Trimming took 4 bases from V and 5 from J; bases not matched to a gene: 7. DNA for the CDR3: TGTGCCTGGAATCCGGACAGGGGGTTAACCGGGGAGCTGTTTTTT. It is translated as CAWNPDRGLTGELFF.

The chain carries TRBV10-1 and TRBJ1-6; 7 positions match TRBD1. This CDR3 is built from 13 residues. Germline-derived CDR1 and CDR2 are WNHNN and SYGVQD (reference sequence). V lost 5 bases and J lost 10; bases outside the gene matches: 5. The CDR3 bases are TGCGCCAGCAGTAGACAGGGAGGATCACCCCTCCACTTT. Its translation: CASSRQGGSPLHF.